This TCR beta chain was captured in a study of regulatory T cells in long-lasting Graves disease. Study-wide background: Graves' patients who were just diagnosed had used antithyroid drugs for under 3 months.

Documented time point: newly diagnosed GD, antithyroid drugs for less than 3 months. Isolated PBMC RNA provided the starting material for the TCR library. Study-level results: Peripheral blood alone, not thyroid tissue, underwent study. Less diverse TCR repertoires were seen in persistent Graves' patients than in newly diagnosed ones.

This clonotype was counted ten times or more. Its antigen is not identified. V was cut by 8 bases and J by 2 bases, with 19 bases left in between. In germline, CDR1 is MNHNS, CDR2 SASEGT. This CDR3 has 16 residues. TCR beta libraries were built with iRepertoire HTBI primers and Arm-PCR of CDR3 regions. TCRdb reprocessed the multiplex PCR reads with MiXCR, giving one entry per CDR3 protein. The sample lists hundreds of thousands of distinct CDR3 sequences; approximately 13% were seen once. This same sample was also taken into another study, of T cells in Graves' hyperthyroidism and ophthalmopathy. As that study records: Blood shared most expanded thyroid clonotypes above 0.001.

The TCR was taken from a man aged 25 to 40 with Graves disease. The sequenced sample was peripheral blood mononuclear cells (PBMCs), obtained at new diagnosis, from a patient treated with antithyroid drugs. This sequence joins TRBV6-1 and TRBJ2-1, with D perhaps matching TRBD1 (5 bases). The CDR3 spells CASSPRRAGPYNEQFF. In nucleotides, the CDR3 is TGTGCCAGCTCCCCGCGTAGGGCAGGGCCCTACAATGAGCAGTTCTTC.